The sequence of this T cell receptor beta chain was determined in a study of blood T cell repertoires in COVID-19. Overall study: PBMCs, B-cell-depleted T cells, or T cells were the source of the cDNA or gDNA that made up the material.

From germline, CDR1 is SGDLS and CDR2 YYNGEE. The length of the CDR3 is 14 residues. V was trimmed by 0 bases and J by 1 base, leaving 5 bases between them. Only in-frame clones appear in the TCRdb table, and some are missing; sequencing was by immunoSEQ multiplex PCR. The table shows 150,000 to 200,000 clones, with approximately 83% occurring only once. The chain is built from TRBV9 and TRBJ2-4; D is undetermined. The sample consisted of peripheral blood. The receptor was isolated from a human donor with active or convalescent COVID-19. The donor label of this sample is uncertain. The CDR3 here is CASSVEEAKNIQYF. DNA of the CDR3: TGTGCCAGCAGCGTAGAGGAGGCCAAAAACATTCAGTACTTC.